Given below is one TCR beta chain in context. No cognate antigen has been identified for it. No base quality values were provided; no much bigger clone lies one nucleotide off. This record comes from a study of cytomegalovirus exposure and HLA in healthy donors (TCRdb year 2017). Regarding the study in general: An earlier analysis of approximately 640 of the donors reported 250 to 300 Gb of sequence data and 117 million unique TCR beta sequences from roughly 180 million T cells. Donor age, sex, ethnicity and CMV serostatus were compiled alongside the repertoire data. HLA typing included class I and class II loci at four-digit resolution. On average, around 240,000 unique TCR beta nucleotide sequences were sequenced per donor among 350 to 400 genotyped donors of the cohort, with roughly 20% of those sequences being non-productive. The study used immunosequencing to profile the T cell repertoires of 600 to 850 subjects and linked those repertoires to cytomegalovirus serostatus. Among the roughly 400 genotyped donors, approximately 81% belonged to the genetic ancestry cluster associated with self-reported Caucasian donors. Besides the first cohort of hundreds of subjects, a separate validation cohort made up of roughly 120 different subjects was used. All discovery cohort repertoires had been generated using a single sequencing platform. Because of strong linkage in the cohort, roughly five DR-DQ haplotypes were treated as single units for association and clustering. High-throughput TCR immunosequencing, statistical association of individual TCRs with disease status, and machine learning were combined to predict cytomegalovirus infection status. Typing coverage differed by locus: A, B, C, DRB1 and DQB1 were typed in about 629-640 donors, DQA1 in about 500, DPA1 in some 600, and DPB1 in about 450. About 330 gigabases of sequencing data and roughly 81 million unique TCR sequences made up an early release that covered approximately 700 HLA-typed donors. The later analysis used no new phenotypic data to find candidate immune exposures, relying instead on TCR beta sequences and their occurrence across donors. The aim of the study was to test whether cataloging public T cell receptors could identify signatures of past pathogen exposure. In a later genetic analysis, genome-wide SNP genotypes for about 55% of the roughly 700 donors were used, and that subset was treated as a discovery cohort. An earlier analysis of approximately 580 of the donors used high-throughput TCR beta sequencing to judge whether each TCR beta V gene segment behaved as functional or pseudogenic. To study patterns of TCR occurrence, a later analysis re-analyzed previously published TCR beta repertoires from several hundred donors and added high-resolution HLA genotyping. The study at large found these results: A further reported finding was that TCR beta sequences accurately predicted the HLA-A and HLA-B alleles for most subjects in the first cohort. Cytomegalovirus status was reported to be diagnosed by the classifier with high specificity and sensitivity in both the original and validation cohorts. In a later analysis, TCR association rates were found to vary across HLA loci, with the most associated TCRs seen for DRB1 alleles and the fewest for HLA-C alleles. The earlier analysis of 587 of the donors excluded roughly 17 rarely observed V segments, including chromosome 9 orphons, because counts were too low. A cluster of highly shared sequence variants was judged likely to represent a technical artifact of the sequencing pipeline. In a later analysis, HLA-associated TCR beta chains showed more clonal expansion and lower generation probabilities than non-associated chains that were equally common. When HLA alleles, especially DR and DQ, strongly co-occurred, attributing TCR associations to individual alleles was difficult. Correlated functional status among segregating V segments might be attributable to linkage disequilibrium, but an unknown experimental factor could not be ruled out. Roughly uniform sequencing depth across donors was assumed in presence/absence analyses, although this assumption may not hold. For the cohort, immune exposure information was limited to CMV serostatus. Because some donors lacked HLA typing at each locus, the association tests relied only on the typed subset. While some public TCRs were present in many individuals, most TCR sequences turned up only very rarely across donors. According to a later analysis, parvovirus B19, influenza, CMV and Epstein-Barr virus appeared linked to several top co-occurrence clusters. V-gene and J-gene trimming of TCR beta chains was associated with a missense DCLRE1C variant in a later genetic analysis, and the association was replicated in an independent cohort. In the study, approximately 150 TCR beta chains were listed as associated with cytomegalovirus. This cohort had only TCR beta chains sequenced, and the lack of alpha or paired-chain data limited which features could be detected. A few of the identified cytomegalovirus-associated TCR beta chains were confirmed in vitro to be specific for cytomegalovirus antigens. Some IMGT-functional V segments, including TRBV6-2 and TRBV6-3, could not be distinguished by the 87-base-pair reads and were therefore excluded. The authors suggested that the approach could potentially be extended to other disease states and immunological phenotypes. According to a later analysis, most CMV-associated TCR beta chains appeared to be HLA-restricted, and the HLA associations seemed to be driven largely by CMV exposure. According to a later genetic analysis, donors in an Asian-associated ancestry cluster had fewer N-insertions in productive TCRs than the roughly 660-donor mean. In a later analysis, around 17,000 TCR beta sequences were associated with specific HLA alleles at a false discovery rate of 0.05. In an earlier analysis of around 600 of the donors, most TCR beta V segments were observed in productive rearrangements about 87% or about 30% of the time, broadly matching IMGT annotations.

Spanning cysteine to phenylalanine, the CDR3 consists of 15 amino acids. Only CDR3 DNA remains: 45 bases, in frame from the first base. CDR1 and CDR2 are read off the germline V gene (reference sequence) as MNHNY and SVGAGI. V gives up 6 bases and J gives up 0 bases, and the segment between their germline ends measures 12 bases. The method behind the library was the immunoSEQ multiplex PCR assay. For the multiplex PCR, a mixture combining 60 forward primers for TCR Vbeta segments and 13 reverse primers for TCR Jbeta segments was used. A multiplex PCR assay on genomic DNA amplified the CDR3 region of rearranged TCR beta genes. The Illumina HiSeq System was used to sequence the amplified TCR beta libraries as 87-base-pair reads. On the study's bioinformatics: In a later analysis, 77 million or so unique TCR beta chains were counted across the 500 to 700 repertoires, and around 11 million of these chains were shared by at least two donors. A nearest-neighbor algorithm error-corrected the raw reads and collapsed the reads into unique sequences, merging closely related sequences to remove PCR and sequencing errors. CDR3 sequences were aligned to IMGT reference sequences to assign V, D and J gene segments. Each retained sequence needed at least a six-nucleotide match to both a V gene segment and a J gene segment. A rearrangement was called productive if the CDR3 had no stop codons and remained in frame with V and J, and every other rearrangement was called non-productive. CDR3 was defined according to IMGT convention as the region running from the second conserved V-encoded cysteine to the conserved J-encoded phenylalanine. Sequences without an unambiguous match to a single V gene segment were excluded from the earlier analysis of 500 to 700 of the donors. In an earlier analysis of approximately 560 of the donors, a V segment was called functional when productive rearrangements were above 56.7%, and segregating when the standard deviation between donors exceeded 5%. To diagnose cytomegalovirus status from the catalog of TCR beta chain sequences, a statistical classification framework was built. A later analysis assigned V and J genes by comparing TCR nucleotide sequences with IMGT/GENE-DB human TR gene sequences. A later analysis assigned CDR3 sequences and most-parsimonious VDJ recombination scenarios with the TCRdist pipeline. In a later analysis, each TCR beta chain was defined by its CDR3 amino acid sequence together with its V-gene family, and reads without a unique V-gene family were excluded. In a later analysis, fewer than 650 highly shared, low-generation-probability nucleotide sequences were removed to address suspected cross-contamination and a sequencing artifact. For each public chain, a later analysis derived a clonal expansion index from normalized ranks of inferred template counts within each repertoire. In a later analysis, generation probabilities were computed using a VDJ recombination model fitted to out-of-frame rearrangements, and the results were checked against IGoR. A later analysis scored TCR-TCR, TCR-HLA and TCR-CMV co-occurrence with hypergeometric tests, applying a repertoire-size bias correction to TCR pairs. False discovery rates were estimated in a later analysis by permuting HLA or CMV assignments 20 times. A later analysis grouped co-occurring TCRs with DBSCAN, adding TCRdist sequence similarity when clustering within HLA-allele-positive subsets. Repertoires with fewer than 30,000 or more than 120,000 public chains, plus five repertoires with anomalous nucleotide sharing, were excluded from co-occurrence clustering. Here the immuneACCESS table is served through TCRdb, limited to in-frame sequences with V and J called. Missing clones are a known gap in these copies; in checked studies unresolved V genes cover under half, and the rest lacks a known reason. The V and J calls and the clone size are those of that table, but D and trimming were determined from the DNA. This sample has about 200,000 clones in its table, and roughly 84% of those were observed once. More than 1.3% of the sample belongs to the ten largest clones.

The cohort consisted of approximately 670 healthy bone marrow donors. At the time of sampling, all cohort members were nominally healthy, though unrecorded immune exposures were likely present. The donor tested CMV seronegative and was one of the 352 seronegative cohort members. A peripheral blood sample was provided by each donor, and peripheral blood mononuclear cells were used for TCR beta sequencing. The Qiagen DNeasy Blood Extraction Kit was used to extract genomic DNA from the blood cell samples. This TCR was sampled from a girl aged 10 to 17 in good health and CMV-seronegative. Sequenced material: PBMCs. Recombination connected TRBV6-6 to TRBJ1-3; possibly the D gene is TRBD1, per 6 matching bases. The nucleotides read TGTGCCAGCAGAAGCGGACAGATCTCTGGAAACACCATATATTTT. Translation gives CASRSGQISGNTIYF.